The 21 T cell receptor beta chains given below trace back to one sample, sequenced in a study of Ad26.COV2.S vaccination and SARS-CoV-2 variants. As for treatment: approximately 18 received Ad26.COV2.S at low or high dose, single or two shots; roughly five received placebo; per-sample allocation not given. Samples analyzed were those drawn on day 63 after the first vaccine or placebo injection. The method was immunoSEQ multiplex PCR; TCRdb's version includes in-frame clones alone and lacks a portion of them. The data hold 450,000 to 550,000 clones, with about 88% observed a single time. The sample was peripheral blood, taken in a trial of Ad26.COV2.S vaccine versus placebo. Receptor source: a person aged 18-65 years who received the Ad26.COV2.S COVID-19 vaccine or a placebo.

The chain employs TRBV4-1 and TRBJ2-4; D remains unclear. Germline V gene lookup returns CDR1 MGHRA and CDR2 YSYEKL. Trimming cost V 1 base and J 7 bases, with 8 bases left between them. This CDR3 is 13 amino acids long. CDR3 amino acids: CASSQAAGNIQYF. The CDR3 nucleotides are TGCGCCAGCAGCCAAGCGGCTGGGAACATTCAGTACTTC.

The V and J genes are TRBV21-1 and TRBJ1-1; the table's D call, TRBD1, was not checked against the DNA. TRBV21-1 is described as a pseudogene. The CDR3 contains 13 residues. The CDR3 bases are TGTGCCAGCAGCCACAGGGTGGAGACTGAAGCTTTCTTT. Translating it yields CASSHRVETEAFF.

This chain links TRBV3-1 (or the pseudogene TRBV3-2) with TRBJ1-1; no reliable D call. CDR3 length: 13 residues. In germline, CDR1 is LGHDT, CDR2 YNNKEL (reference sequence). Trimming stripped 3 bases from V and 3 bases from J, with 8 bases between. DNA of the CDR3: TGTGCCAGCAGCCAGGCCTTATACACTGAAGCTTTCTTT. Protein sequence: CASSQALYTEAFF.

Comment on this clone: The sample has other DNA sequences that encode this CDR3 too. The chain has TRBV7-2 and TRBJ1-2; 7 bases fit TRBD1. Unmatched junction bases numbered 2, after V lost 0 bases and J lost 4 bases. Germline-derived CDR1 and CDR2 are SGHTA and FQGNSA. The length of the CDR3 is 14 residues. CDR3 protein: CASSLAGTAYGYTF. The CDR3 DNA is TGTGCCAGCAGCTTAGCCGGGACAGCCTATGGCTACACCTTC. The whole variable domain, filled in from reference TRBV7-2 and TRBJ1-2, reads GAGVSQSPSNKVTEKGKDVELRCDPISGHTALYWYRQSLGQGLEFLIYFQGNSAPDKSGLPSDRFSAERTGGSVSTLTIQRTQQEDSAVYLCASSLAGTAYGYTFGSGTRLTVV.

This clone was counted a single time. The chain couples TRBV7-3 to TRBJ2-3; D perhaps matches TRBD2 (6 bases). This CDR3 region has 16 residues. The ends were cut back, 5 bases at V and 4 bases at J, with 19 bases in the middle. CDR1 and CDR2 from the germline V gene are SGHTA and FQGTGA. In DNA form, the CDR3 reads TGTGCCAGCAGCAGCCGGGACTCCGGAAATCCAGATACGCAGTATTTT. Translation gives CASSSRDSGNPDTQYF.

The chain uses TRBV9 and TRBJ2-5, with D perhaps TRBD1 (6 bases). Trimming stripped 1 base from V and 5 bases from J, with 15 bases between. Germline V gene sequence: CDR1 SGDLS, CDR2 YYNGEE. CDR3 length equals 15 residues. The CDR3 protein is CASSVRTGFGETQYF. The CDR3 DNA is TGTGCCAGCAGCGTACGAACAGGGTTTGGCGAGACCCAGTACTTC.

The chain employs TRBV28 and TRBJ2-7; 7 bases map to TRBD2. Germline V gene sequence: CDR1 MDHEN, CDR2 SYDVKM. CDR3 size: 14 residues. Trimming removed 7 bases from V and 2 bases from J; junction bases left unmatched: 8. The CDR3 coding sequence is TGTGCCAGCATAACGGGGAGGGCTACCTACGAGCAGTACTTC. Its translation is CASITGRATYEQYF.

J is TRBJ2-6 and V is TRBV19; unclear D gene. This CDR3 is 15 amino acids long. V was clipped by 1 base and J by 4 bases, with 8 bases between them. The germline gives CDR1 LNHDA, CDR2 SQIVND (reference sequence). DNA for the CDR3: TGTGCCAGTAGTATAGGTTGGGCAGGGGCCAACGTCCTGACTTTC. It encodes CASSIGWAGANVLTF.

V gene TRBV2 combines with J gene TRBJ1-2, with D possibly matching TRBD1 (6 bases). The CDR3 is 13 amino acids. Trimming left V 6 bases short and J 6 bases short, with 14 bases between. Germline assignment: CDR1 SNHLY and CDR2 FYNNEI. In DNA, the CDR3 is TGTGCCAGCAGGAGGGGTGGGGGCGATGGCTACACCTTC. This gives the protein CASRRGGGDGYTF.

Regarding this clone: This may stem from a read error, because a much larger clone lies one nucleotide away. The CDR3 sequence is CASSLQQAYEQYF. The CDR3 DNA reads TGTGCCAGCAGCTTACAACAGGCCTACGAGCAGTACTTC. The chain uses TRBV5-4 and TRBJ2-7; tentatively, D is TRBD1 (5 bases). The germline V gene has CDR1 SGHNT and CDR2 YYREEE (reference sequence). This CDR3 has 13 residues. The V end lost 2 bases, the J end lost 2 bases, and 8 bases lay between the germline ends. The complete variable domain, with remaining parts taken from reference TRBV5-4 and TRBJ2-7, reads ETGVTQSPTHLIKTRGQQVTLRCSSQSGHNTVSWYQQALGQGPQFIFQYYREEENGRGNFPPRFSGLQFPNYSSELNVNALELDDSALYLCASSLQQAYEQYFGPGTRLTVT.

The chain links TRBV30 to TRBJ2-1; 9 nucleotides align to TRBD1. This CDR3 is built from 13 residues. CDR1 and CDR2 from the germline V gene are GTSNPN and SVGIG (reference sequence). The J segment lost 6 bases and the V segment lost 6 bases, leaving 6 bases of the junction unmatched. The CDR3 DNA follows: TGTGCCTGTTCCGGGACAGGGCCCAATGAGCAGTTCTTC. Its protein is CACSGTGPNEQFF.

The CDR3 DNA reads TGTGCCAGCAGTAGACAGGGTGGCCCGTGGGTAACTAATGAAAAACTGTTTTTT. Amino acid sequence: CASSRQGGPWVTNEKLFF. V gene TRBV2 combines with J gene TRBJ1-4; 7 nucleotides line up with TRBD1. The CDR3 spans 18 residues. The germline V gene encodes CDR1 SNHLY and CDR2 FYNNEI. Trimming at V came to 5 bases and at J to 1 base, leaving 13 bases not matched to a gene. The complete variable domain, with remaining parts taken from reference TRBV2 and TRBJ1-4, reads EPEVTQTPSHQVTQMGQEVILRCVPISNHLYFYWYRQILGQKVEFLVSFYNNEISEKSEIFDDQFSVERPDGSNFTLKIRSTKLEDSAMYFCASSRQGGPWVTNEKLFFGSGTQLSVL.

The chain combines TRBV5-4 with TRBJ2-3; TRBD1 matches at 7 bases. The CDR3 is 15 residues long. CDR1 is SGHNT, CDR2 YYREEE, per germline (reference sequence). With V trimmed by 4 bases and J by 0 bases, 5 bases remained unmatched. This CDR3 is CASSRATGSTDTQYF. CDR3 DNA sequence: TGTGCCAGCAGCCGCGCGACAGGGAGCACAGATACGCAGTATTTT.

The chain carries TRBV7-3 and TRBJ1-1, with TRBD1 matching 8 bases. After removal of 4 bases from V and 5 bases from J, the junction contained 3 bases not matched to a gene. Germline V gives CDR1 SGHTA, CDR2 FQGTGA. The CDR3 has 13 amino acids. The CDR3 region has the DNA TGTGCCAGCAGCTCAGGGGGCGTAACTGAAGCTTTCTTT. Amino acids: CASSSGGVTEAFF.

This chain uses TRBV6-5 with TRBJ1-2; D possibly corresponds to TRBD1 (6 bases). This CDR3 comprises 15 residues. V dropped 7 bases and J dropped 4 bases, with 19 bases sitting between them. Germline CDR1 MNHEY, CDR2 SVGAGI. The CDR3 is CASTITQGWPYGYTF. In DNA form, the CDR3 reads TGTGCCAGCACCATAACCCAGGGGTGGCCCTATGGCTACACCTTC.

This clone was counted a few times. The gene calls are TRBV19 and TRBJ1-6; no definite D call. V gave up 7 bases and J gave up 3 bases, with 7 bases separating them. The CDR3 runs 13 residues. The germline V gene has CDR1 LNHDA and CDR2 SQIVND (reference sequence). The CDR3 protein is CASTEVYNSPLHF. As DNA, the CDR3 is TGTGCCAGTACTGAAGTCTATAATTCACCCCTCCACTTT.

The genes are TRBV28 and TRBJ1-2; no reliable D call. In germline, CDR1 is MDHEN, CDR2 SYDVKM. This CDR3 spans 12 amino acids. The V end lost 5 bases, the J end lost 7 bases, and 11 bases lay between the germline ends. The CDR3 DNA is TGTGCCAGCAGTCCAGCCATCATTGGCTACACCTTC. Encoded protein: CASSPAIIGYTF.

The V and J genes are TRBV29-1 and TRBJ1-2, with D perhaps matching TRBD1 (5 bases). CDR1 and CDR2 (germline): SQVTM, ANQGSEA. This CDR3 has 11 amino acids. Trimming shortened V by 4 bases and J by 5 bases, and 8 bases separated the two germline ends. The CDR3 loop reads CSVGQMYGYTF. The CDR3, as DNA: TGCAGCGTTGGACAGATGTATGGCTACACCTTC.

This chain uses TRBV5-1 with TRBJ1-1, with 8 bases that match TRBD1. J lost 1 base, V lost 0 bases, and 8 bases had no gene match. This CDR3 contains 17 residues. CDR1 is SGHRS and CDR2 is YFSETQ in the germline V gene. The CDR3 nucleotides read TGCGCCAGCAGCTTGGCAGGGGGCTACAGGGCGAACACTGAAGCTTTCTTT. This sequence encodes CASSLAGGYRANTEAFF.

This chain links TRBV3-1 (or the pseudogene TRBV3-2) with TRBJ1-1; D not certain. Germline values: CDR1 LGHDT, CDR2 YNNKEL (reference sequence). Trimming cost V 1 base and J 7 bases, with 10 bases left between them. There are 13 residues in the CDR3. CDR3 region: CASSQGAPYEAFF. The DNA of the CDR3 is TGTGCCAGCAGCCAAGGCGCTCCGTATGAAGCTTTCTTT.

J is TRBJ2-7 and V is TRBV9; D is unclear. V lost 5 bases and J 3 bases, leaving 6 bases between the germline ends. Germline V gives CDR1 SGDLS, CDR2 YYNGEE. The CDR3 consists of 11 residues. The CDR3: CASSSNYEQYF. The DNA for the CDR3 is TGTGCCAGCAGTAGTAACTACGAGCAGTACTTC.